The clone carrying this TCR beta chain is a singleton in its sample. Its antigen is unknown. The PCR employed 60 Vbeta primers together with 13 Jbeta primers. The assay was immunoSEQ multiplex PCR, and TCRdb's table has in-frame clones only and misses some. This table holds some 200,000 clones, around 81% found once. This CDR3 region has 17 residues. Germline-derived CDR1 and CDR2 are SGDLS and YYNGEE. Trimming stripped 1 base from V and 4 bases from J, with 20 bases between. This sample is part of a study of cytomegalovirus exposure and HLA in healthy donors. Whole-study results and caveats: Another analysis was done later, and it associated roughly 15,000 TCR beta sequences with HLA alleles at 0.05 false discovery rate.

The chain recombines TRBV9 with TRBJ1-2; a weak D match, TRBD1 (6 bases). Specimen: PBMCs. The clonotype originates from a young woman in good health and CMV-seronegative. CDR3 bases: TGTGCCAGCAGCGTATTAGGGTCGGGGGGGCAGGGCTATGGCTACACCTTC. It translates to CASSVLGSGGQGYGYTF.